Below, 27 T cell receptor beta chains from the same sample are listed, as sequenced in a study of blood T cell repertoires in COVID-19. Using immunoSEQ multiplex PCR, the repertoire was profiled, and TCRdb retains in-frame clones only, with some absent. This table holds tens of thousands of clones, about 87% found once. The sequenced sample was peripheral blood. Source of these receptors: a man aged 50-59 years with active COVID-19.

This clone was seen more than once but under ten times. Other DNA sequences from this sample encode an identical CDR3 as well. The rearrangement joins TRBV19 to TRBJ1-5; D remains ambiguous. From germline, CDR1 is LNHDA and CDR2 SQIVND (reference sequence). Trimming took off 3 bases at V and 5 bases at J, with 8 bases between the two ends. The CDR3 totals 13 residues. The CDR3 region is CASSMGRDQPQHF. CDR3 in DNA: TGTGCCAGTAGTATGGGGAGGGATCAGCCCCAGCATTTT.

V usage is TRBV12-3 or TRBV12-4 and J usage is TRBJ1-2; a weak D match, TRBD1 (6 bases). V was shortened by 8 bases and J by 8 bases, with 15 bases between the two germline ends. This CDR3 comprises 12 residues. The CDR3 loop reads CASFEGGGGYTF. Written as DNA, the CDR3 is TGTGCCAGCTTCGAAGGGGGTGGGGGCTACACCTTC.

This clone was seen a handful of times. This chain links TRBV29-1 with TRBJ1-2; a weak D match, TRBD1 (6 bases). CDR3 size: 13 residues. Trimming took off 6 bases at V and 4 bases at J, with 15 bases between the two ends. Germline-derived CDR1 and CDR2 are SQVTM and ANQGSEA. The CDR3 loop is CSVTTGSAYGYTF. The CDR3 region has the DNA TGCAGCGTGACGACAGGTTCGGCCTATGGCTACACCTTC. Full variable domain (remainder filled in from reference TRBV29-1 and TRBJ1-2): SAVISQKPSRDICQRGTSLTIQCQVDSQVTMMFWYRQQPGQSLTLIATANQGSEATYESGFVIDKFPISRPNLTFSTLTVSNMSPEDSSIYLCSVTTGSAYGYTFGSGTRLTVV.

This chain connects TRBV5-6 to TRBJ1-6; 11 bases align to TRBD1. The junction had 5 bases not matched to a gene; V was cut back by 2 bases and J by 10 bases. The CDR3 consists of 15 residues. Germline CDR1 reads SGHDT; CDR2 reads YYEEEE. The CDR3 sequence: CASSFQGTGGSPLHF. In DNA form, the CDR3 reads TGTGCCAGCAGCTTTCAAGGGACAGGGGGATCACCCCTCCACTTT.

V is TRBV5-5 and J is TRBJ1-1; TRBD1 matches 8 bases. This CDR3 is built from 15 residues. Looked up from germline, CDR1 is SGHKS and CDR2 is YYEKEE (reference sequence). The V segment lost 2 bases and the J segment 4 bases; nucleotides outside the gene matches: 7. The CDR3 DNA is TGTGCCAGCAGCTTTCAGACAGGGGAGGTCACTGAAGCTTTCTTT. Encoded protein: CASSFQTGEVTEAFF.

CDR3 DNA: TGTGCCAGCAGCTTGGGACAGGGCTGGGACACTGAAGCTTTCTTT. Protein product: CASSLGQGWDTEAFF. V usage is TRBV7-3 and J usage is TRBJ1-1; 9 bases are a match to TRBD1. V shed 3 bases and J 3 bases; nucleotides not matched to a gene: 5. The germline CDR1 and CDR2 sequences are SGHTA and FQGTGA. The CDR3 is 15 amino acids.

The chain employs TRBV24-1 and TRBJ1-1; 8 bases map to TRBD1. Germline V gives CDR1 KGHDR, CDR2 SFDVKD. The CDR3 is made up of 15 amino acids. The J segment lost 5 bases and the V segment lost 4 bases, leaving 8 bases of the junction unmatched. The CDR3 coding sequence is TGTGCCACCAGTGACCCTCGAACAGGGGGGACTGAAGCTTTCTTT. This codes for CATSDPRTGGTEAFF.

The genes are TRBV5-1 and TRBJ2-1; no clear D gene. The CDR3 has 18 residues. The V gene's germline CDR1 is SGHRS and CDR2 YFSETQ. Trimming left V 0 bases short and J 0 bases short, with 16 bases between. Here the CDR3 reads CASSLASVSVSSYNEQFF. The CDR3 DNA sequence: TGCGCCAGCAGCTTGGCCTCCGTGAGCGTGAGCTCCTACAATGAGCAGTTCTTC.

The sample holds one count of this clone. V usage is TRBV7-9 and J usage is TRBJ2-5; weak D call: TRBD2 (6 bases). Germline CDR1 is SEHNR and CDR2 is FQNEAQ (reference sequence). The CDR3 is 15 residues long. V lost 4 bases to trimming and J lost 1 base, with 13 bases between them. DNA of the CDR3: TGTGCCAGCAGCTCCACTCCGACTAGCCAAGAGACCCAGTACTTC. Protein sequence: CASSSTPTSQETQYF.

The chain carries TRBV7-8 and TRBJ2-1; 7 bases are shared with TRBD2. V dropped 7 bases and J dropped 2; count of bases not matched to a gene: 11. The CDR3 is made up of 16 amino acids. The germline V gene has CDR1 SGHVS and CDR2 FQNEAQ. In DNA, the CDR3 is TGTGCCAGCACTCCGTATAGGCGGGGGACCTACAATGAGCAGTTCTTC. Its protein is CASTPYRRGTYNEQFF.

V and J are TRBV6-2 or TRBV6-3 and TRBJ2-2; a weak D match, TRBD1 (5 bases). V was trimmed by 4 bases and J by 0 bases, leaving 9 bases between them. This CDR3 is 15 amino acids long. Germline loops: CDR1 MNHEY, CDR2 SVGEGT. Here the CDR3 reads CASSLLTANTGELFF. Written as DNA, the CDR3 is TGTGCCAGCAGTTTATTGACAGCGAACACCGGGGAGCTGTTTTTT.

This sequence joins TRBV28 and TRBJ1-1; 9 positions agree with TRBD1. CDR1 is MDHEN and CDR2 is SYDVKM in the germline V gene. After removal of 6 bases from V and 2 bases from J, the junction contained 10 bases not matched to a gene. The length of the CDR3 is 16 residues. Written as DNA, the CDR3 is TGTGCCAGCAGGCGTGGGACAGGGCTGTCCAACACTGAAGCTTTCTTT. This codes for CASRRGTGLSNTEAFF.

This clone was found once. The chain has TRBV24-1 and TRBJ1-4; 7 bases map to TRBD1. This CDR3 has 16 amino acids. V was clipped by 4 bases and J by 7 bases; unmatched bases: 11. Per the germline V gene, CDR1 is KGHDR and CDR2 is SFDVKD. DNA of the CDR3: TGTGCCACCAGTGACACCCTACAGGGGCGAGTTGAAAAACTGTTTTTT. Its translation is CATSDTLQGRVEKLFF.

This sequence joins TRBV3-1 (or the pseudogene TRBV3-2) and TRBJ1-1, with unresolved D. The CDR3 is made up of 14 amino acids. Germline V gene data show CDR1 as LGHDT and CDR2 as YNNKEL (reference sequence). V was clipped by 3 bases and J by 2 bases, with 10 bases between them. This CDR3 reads CASSQMAVNTEAFF. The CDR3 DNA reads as TGTGCCAGCAGCCAGATGGCAGTCAACACTGAAGCTTTCTTT.

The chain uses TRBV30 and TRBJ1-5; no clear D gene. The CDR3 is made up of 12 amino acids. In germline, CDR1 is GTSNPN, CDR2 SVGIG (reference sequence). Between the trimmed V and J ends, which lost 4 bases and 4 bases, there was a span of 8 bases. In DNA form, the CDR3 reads TGTGCCTGGACCACTTATAATCAGCCCCAGCATTTT. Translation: CAWTTYNQPQHF.

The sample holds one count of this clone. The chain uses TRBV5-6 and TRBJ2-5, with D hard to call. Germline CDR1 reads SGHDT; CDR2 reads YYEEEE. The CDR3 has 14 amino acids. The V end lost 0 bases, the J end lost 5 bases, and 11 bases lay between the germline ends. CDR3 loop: CASSLATLPETQYF. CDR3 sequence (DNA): TGTGCCAGCAGCTTGGCTACTCTCCCGGAGACCCAGTACTTC.

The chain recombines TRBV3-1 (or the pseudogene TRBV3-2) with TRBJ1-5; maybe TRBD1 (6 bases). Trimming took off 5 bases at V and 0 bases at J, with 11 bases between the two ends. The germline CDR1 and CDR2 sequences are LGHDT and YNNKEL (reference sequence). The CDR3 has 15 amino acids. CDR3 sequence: CASSWGQNSNQPQHF. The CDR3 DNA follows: TGTGCCAGCAGCTGGGGACAAAATAGCAATCAGCCCCAGCATTTT.

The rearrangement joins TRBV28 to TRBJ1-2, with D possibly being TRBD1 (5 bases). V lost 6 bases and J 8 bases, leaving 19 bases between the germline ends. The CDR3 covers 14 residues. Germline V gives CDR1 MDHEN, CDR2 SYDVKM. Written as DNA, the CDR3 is TGTGCCAGCAGATCCGGGACTCAGGCACGGGGCTACACCTTC. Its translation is CASRSGTQARGYTF.

In DNA, the CDR3 is TGTGCCACCAGCACGGAGGCAACCGGGGAGCTGTTTTTT. This translates into CATSTEATGELFF. The genes are TRBV15 and TRBJ2-2; TRBD2 might be the D (5 bases). The ends were cut back, 4 bases at V and 5 bases at J, with 8 bases in the middle. Per the germline V gene, CDR1 is LNHNV and CDR2 is YYDKDF (reference sequence). The CDR3 contains 13 residues.

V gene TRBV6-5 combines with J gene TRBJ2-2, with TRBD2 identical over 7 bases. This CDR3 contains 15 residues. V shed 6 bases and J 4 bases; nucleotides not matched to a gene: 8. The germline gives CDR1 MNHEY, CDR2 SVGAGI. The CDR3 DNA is TGTGCCAGCAGGCTCAGCGGGATTGGCACCGGGGAGCTGTTTTTT. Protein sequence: CASRLSGIGTGELFF.

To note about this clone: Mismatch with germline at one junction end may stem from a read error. CDR3 amino acids: CATSDRGTTRDNQQFF. For the CDR3, the DNA is TGTGCCACCAGTGATCGTGGGACTACGCGGGACAATCAGCAGTTCTTC. The chain recombines TRBV24-1 with TRBJ2-1, with D possibly TRBD2 on 7 matching bases. CDR3 size: 16 residues. CDR1 and CDR2 from the germline V gene are KGHDR and SFDVKD.

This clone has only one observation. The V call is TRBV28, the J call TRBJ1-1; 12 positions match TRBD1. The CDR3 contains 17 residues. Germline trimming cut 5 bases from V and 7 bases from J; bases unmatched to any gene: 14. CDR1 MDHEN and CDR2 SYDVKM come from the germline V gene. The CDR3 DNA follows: TGTGCCAGCAGTCCCTATGTGGGGGACAGGGGGCAGAATGAAGCTTTCTTT. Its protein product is CASSPYVGDRGQNEAFF.

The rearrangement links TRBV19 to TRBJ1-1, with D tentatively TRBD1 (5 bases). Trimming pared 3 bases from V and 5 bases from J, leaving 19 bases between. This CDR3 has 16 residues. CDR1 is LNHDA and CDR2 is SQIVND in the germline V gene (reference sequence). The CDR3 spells CASSIRGTGEDTEAFF. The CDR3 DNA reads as TGTGCCAGTAGTATCCGAGGGACGGGGGAGGATACTGAAGCTTTCTTT.

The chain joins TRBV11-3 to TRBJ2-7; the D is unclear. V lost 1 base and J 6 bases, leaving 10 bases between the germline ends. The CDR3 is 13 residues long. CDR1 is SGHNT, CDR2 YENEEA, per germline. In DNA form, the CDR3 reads TGTGCCAGCAGCTTAGGGGTTGCAGGCGAGCAGTACTTC. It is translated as CASSLGVAGEQYF.

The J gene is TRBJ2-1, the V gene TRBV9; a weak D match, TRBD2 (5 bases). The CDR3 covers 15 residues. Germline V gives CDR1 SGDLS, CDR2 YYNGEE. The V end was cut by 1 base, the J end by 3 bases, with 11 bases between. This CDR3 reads CASSVLGLDYNEQFF. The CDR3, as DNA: TGTGCCAGCAGCGTACTTGGACTCGACTACAATGAGCAGTTCTTC.

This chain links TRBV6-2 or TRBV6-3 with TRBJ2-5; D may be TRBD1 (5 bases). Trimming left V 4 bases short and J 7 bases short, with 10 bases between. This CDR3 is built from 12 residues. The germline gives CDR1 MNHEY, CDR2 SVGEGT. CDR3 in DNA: TGTGCCAGCAGTTGGGCCCAGGGGACCCAGTACTTC. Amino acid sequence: CASSWAQGTQYF.

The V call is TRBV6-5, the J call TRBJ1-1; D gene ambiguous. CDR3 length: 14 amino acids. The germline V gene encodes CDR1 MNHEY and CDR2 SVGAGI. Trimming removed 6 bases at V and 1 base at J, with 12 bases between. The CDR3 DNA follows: TGTGCCAGCAGACCGACCGGGTCGAACACTGAAGCTTTCTTT. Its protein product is CASRPTGSNTEAFF.